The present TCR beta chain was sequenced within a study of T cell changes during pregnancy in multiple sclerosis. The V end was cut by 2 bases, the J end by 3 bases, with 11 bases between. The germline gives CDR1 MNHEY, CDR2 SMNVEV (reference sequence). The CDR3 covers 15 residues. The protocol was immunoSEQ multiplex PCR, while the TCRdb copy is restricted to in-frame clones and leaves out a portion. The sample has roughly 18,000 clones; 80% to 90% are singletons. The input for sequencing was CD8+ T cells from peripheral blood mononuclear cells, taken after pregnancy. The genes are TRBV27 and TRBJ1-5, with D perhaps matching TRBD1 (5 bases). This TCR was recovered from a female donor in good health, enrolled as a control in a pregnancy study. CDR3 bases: TGTGCCAGCAGTTTAACAGGATCCCACAATCAGCCCCAGCATTTT. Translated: CASSLTGSHNQPQHF.